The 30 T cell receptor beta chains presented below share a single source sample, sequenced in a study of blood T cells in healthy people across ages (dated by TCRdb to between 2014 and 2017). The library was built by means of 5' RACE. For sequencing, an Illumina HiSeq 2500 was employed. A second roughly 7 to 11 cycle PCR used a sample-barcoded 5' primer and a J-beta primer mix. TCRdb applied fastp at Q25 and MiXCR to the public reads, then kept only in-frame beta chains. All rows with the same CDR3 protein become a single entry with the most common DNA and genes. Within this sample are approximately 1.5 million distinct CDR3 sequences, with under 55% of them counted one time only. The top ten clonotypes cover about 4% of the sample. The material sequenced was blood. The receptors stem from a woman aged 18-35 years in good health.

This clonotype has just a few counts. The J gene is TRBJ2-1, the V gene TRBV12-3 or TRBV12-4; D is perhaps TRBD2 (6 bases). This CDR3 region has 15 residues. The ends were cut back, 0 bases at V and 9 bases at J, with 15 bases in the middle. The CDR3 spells CASSLAAGSSTEQFF. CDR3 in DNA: TGTGCCAGCAGTTTAGCGGCGGGGTCGTCCACTGAGCAGTTCTTC.

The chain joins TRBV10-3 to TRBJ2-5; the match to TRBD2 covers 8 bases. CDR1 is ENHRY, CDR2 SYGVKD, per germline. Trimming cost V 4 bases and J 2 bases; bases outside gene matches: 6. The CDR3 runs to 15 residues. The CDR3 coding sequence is TGTGCCATCAGTGGCGGGGGGCTACGTCAAGAGACCCAGTACTTC. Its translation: CAISGGGLRQETQYF.

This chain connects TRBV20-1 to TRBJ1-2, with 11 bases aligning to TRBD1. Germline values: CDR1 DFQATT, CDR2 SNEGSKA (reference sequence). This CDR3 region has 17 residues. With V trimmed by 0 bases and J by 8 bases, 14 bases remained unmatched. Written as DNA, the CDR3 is TGCAGTGCTAGAGATTCTACCGGACAGGGGGCAGGTGGAGGCTACACCTTC. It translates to CSARDSTGQGAGGGYTF.

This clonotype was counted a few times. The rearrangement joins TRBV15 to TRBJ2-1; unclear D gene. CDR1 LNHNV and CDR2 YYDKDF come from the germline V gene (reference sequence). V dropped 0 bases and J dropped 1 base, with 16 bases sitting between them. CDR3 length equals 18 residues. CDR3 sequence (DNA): TGTGCCACCAGCAGAGAGTCATGGGAACTAAGTTCCTACAATGAGCAGTTCTTC. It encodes CATSRESWELSSYNEQFF.

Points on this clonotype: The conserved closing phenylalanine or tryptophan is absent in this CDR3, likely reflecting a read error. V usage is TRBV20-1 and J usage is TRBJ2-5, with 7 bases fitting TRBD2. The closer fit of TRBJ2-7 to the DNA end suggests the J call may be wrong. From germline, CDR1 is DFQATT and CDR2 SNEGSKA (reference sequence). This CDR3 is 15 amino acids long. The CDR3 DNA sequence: TGCAGTGCTAGATCTAGCGGTGGAGCCCCCTACGAGCAGTACTCC. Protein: CSARSSGGAPYEQYS.

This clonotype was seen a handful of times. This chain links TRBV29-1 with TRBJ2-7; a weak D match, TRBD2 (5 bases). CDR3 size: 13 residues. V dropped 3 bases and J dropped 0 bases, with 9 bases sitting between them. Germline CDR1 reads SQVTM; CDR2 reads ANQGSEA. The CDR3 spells CSVDRGDSYEQYF. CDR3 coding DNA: TGCAGCGTTGATCGGGGAGACTCCTACGAGCAGTACTTC.

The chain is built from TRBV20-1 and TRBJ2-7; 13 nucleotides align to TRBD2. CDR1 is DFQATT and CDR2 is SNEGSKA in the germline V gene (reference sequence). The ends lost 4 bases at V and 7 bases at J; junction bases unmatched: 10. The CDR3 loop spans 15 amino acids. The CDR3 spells CSATTEGLAGNEQYF. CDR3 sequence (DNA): TGCAGTGCTACCACAGAGGGACTAGCGGGAAATGAGCAGTACTTC.

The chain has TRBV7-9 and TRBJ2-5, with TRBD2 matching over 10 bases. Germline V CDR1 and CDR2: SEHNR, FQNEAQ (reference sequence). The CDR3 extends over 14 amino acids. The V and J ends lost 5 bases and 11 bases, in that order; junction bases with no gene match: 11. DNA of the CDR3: TGTGCCAGCAGCAACAGCGGGGGGGCCTCTGAGCAGTACTTC. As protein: CASSNSGGASEQYF.

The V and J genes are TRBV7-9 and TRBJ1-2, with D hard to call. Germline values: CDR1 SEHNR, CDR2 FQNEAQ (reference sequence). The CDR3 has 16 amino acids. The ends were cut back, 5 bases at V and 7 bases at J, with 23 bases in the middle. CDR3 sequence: CASSQTADPWGCGYTF. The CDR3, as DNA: TGTGCCAGCAGCCAAACCGCAGACCCTTGGGGTTGTGGCTACACCTTC.

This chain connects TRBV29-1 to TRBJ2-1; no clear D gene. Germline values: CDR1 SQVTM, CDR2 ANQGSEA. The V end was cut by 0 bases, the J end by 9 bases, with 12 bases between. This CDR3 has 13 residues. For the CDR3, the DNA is TGCAGCGTTGAAGATCTTGCCCCTCTTGAGCAGTTCTTC. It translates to CSVEDLAPLEQFF.

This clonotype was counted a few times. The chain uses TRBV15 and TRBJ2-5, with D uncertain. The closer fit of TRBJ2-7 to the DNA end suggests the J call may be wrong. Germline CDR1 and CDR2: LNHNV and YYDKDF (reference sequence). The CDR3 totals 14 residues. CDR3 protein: CATSRGFGSYEQYF. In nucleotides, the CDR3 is TGTGCCACCAGCAGGGGGTTCGGAAGCTACGAGCAGTACTTC.

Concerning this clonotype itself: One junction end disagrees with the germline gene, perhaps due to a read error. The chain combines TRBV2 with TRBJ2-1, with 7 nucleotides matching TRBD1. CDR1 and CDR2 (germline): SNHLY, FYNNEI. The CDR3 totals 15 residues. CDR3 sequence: CAGSEISGGNNEQFF. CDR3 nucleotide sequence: TGTGCCGGCAGTGAAATCTCAGGGGGTAACAATGAGCAGTTCTTC.

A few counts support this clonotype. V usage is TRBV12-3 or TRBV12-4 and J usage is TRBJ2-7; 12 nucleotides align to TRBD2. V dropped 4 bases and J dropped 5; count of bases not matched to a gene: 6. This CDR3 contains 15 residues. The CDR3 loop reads CASSWPTSGRDEQYF. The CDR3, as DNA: TGTGCCAGCAGTTGGCCGACTAGCGGGAGAGACGAGCAGTACTTC.

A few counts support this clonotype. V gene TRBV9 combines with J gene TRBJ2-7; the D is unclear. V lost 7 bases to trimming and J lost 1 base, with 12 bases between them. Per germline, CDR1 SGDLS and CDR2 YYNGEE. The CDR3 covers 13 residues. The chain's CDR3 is CASATELSYEQYF. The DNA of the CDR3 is TGTGCCAGCGCCACAGAGCTTTCCTACGAGCAGTACTTC.

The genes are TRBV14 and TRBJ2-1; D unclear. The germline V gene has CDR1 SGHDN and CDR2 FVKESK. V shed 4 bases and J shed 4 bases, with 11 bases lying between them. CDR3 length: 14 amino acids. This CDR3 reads CASSPRMRYNEQFF. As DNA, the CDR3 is TGTGCCAGCAGCCCCAGAATGAGGTACAATGAGCAGTTCTTC.

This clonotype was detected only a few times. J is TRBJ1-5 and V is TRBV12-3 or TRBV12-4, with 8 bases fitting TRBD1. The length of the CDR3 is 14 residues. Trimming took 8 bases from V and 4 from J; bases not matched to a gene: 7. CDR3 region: CASSGGFSNQPQHF. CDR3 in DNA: TGTGCCAGCTCAGGGGGCTTCTCAAATCAGCCCCAGCATTTT.

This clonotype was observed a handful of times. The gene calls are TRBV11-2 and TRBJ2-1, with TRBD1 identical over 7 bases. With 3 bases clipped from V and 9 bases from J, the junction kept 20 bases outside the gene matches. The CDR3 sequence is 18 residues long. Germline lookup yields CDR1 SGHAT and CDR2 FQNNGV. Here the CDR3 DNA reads TGTGCCAGCAGCTTCTCTATACGACAGGGTCTCCTGACGATTGAGCAGTTCTTC. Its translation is CASSFSIRQGLLTIEQFF.

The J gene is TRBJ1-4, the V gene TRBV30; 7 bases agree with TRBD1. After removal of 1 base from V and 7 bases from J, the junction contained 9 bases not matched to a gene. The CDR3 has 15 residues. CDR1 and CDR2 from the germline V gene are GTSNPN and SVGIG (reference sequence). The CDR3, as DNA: TGTGCCTGGAGTGCCGTGGACAGGCGGGCTGAAAAACTGTTTTTT. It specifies CAWSAVDRRAEKLFF. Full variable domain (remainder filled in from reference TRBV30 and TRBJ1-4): SQTIHQWPATLVQPVGSPLSLECTVEGTSNPNLYWYRQAAGRGLQLLFYSVGIGQISSEVPQNLSASRPQDRQFILSSKKLLLSDSGFYLCAWSAVDRRAEKLFFGSGTQLSVL.

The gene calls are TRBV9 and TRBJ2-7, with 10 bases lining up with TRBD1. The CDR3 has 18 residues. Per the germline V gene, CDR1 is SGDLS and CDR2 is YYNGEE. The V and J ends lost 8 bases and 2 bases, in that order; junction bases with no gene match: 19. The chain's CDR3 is CASYSIPRDRGFTYEQYF. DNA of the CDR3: TGTGCCAGTTACTCAATACCCCGGGACAGGGGTTTCACCTACGAGCAGTACTTC.

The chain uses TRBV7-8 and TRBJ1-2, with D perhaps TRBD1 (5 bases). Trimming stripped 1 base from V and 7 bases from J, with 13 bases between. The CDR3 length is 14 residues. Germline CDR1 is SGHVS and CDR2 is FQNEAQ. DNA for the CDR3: TGTGCCAGCAGCTTAGACTGGGACCAAACTGGCTACACCTTC. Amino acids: CASSLDWDQTGYTF.

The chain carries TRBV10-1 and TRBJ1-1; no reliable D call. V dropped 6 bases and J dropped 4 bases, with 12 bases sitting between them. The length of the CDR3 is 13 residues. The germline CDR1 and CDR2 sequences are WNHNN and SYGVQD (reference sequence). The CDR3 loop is CASREGLSTEAFF. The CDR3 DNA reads TGCGCCAGCAGAGAAGGGCTAAGCACTGAAGCTTTCTTT.

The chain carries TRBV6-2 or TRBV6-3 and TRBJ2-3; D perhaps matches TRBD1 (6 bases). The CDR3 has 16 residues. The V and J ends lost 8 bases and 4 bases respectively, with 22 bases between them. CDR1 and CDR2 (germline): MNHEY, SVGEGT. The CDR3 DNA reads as TGTGCCAGCTGCAAAGGCAGGGGCCTCAAGGCAGATACGCAGTATTTT. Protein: CASCKGRGLKADTQYF.

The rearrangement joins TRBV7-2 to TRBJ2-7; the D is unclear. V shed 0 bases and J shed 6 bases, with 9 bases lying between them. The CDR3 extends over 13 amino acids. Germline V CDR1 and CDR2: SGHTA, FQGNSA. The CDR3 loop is CASSLAALREQYF. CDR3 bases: TGTGCCAGCAGCTTAGCGGCACTACGCGAGCAGTACTTC.

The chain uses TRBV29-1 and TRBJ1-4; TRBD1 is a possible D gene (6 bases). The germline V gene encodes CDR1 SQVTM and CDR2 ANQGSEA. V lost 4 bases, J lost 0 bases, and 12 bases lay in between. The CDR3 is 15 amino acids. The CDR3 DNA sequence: TGCAGCGTTGCGACAGGAACTGCAACTAATGAAAAACTGTTTTTT. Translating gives CSVATGTATNEKLFF.

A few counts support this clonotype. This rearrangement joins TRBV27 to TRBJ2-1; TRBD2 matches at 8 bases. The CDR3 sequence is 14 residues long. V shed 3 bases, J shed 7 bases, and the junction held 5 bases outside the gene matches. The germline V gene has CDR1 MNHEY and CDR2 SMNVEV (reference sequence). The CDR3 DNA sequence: TGTGCCAGCAGTTTGCGGGGGGCCGGTAATGAGCAGTTCTTC. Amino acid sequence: CASSLRGAGNEQFF.

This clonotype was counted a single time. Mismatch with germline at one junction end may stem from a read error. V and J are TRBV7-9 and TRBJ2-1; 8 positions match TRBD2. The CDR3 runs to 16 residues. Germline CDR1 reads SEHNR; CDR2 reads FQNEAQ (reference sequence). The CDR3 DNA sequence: TGTGCCATCAGCATTAGCGGGGTGAGCTCCTACAATGAGCAGTTCTTC. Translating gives CAISISGVSSYNEQFF.

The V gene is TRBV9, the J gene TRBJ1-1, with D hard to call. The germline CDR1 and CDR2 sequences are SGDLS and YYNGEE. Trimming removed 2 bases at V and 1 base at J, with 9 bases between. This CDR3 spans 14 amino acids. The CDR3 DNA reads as TGTGCCAGCAGCGTTAGTCACTCGAACACTGAAGCTTTCTTT. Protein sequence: CASSVSHSNTEAFF.

CDR3 loop: CASSLGLAWSPDTQYF. In nucleotides, the CDR3 is TGTGCCAGCAGCTTGGGACTAGCTTGGAGCCCAGATACGCAGTATTTT. The chain has TRBV5-6 and TRBJ2-3; the match to TRBD2 covers 7 bases. Trimming removed 0 bases from V and 4 bases from J; junction bases left unmatched: 8. CDR3 length equals 16 residues. From germline, CDR1 is SGHDT and CDR2 YYEEEE.

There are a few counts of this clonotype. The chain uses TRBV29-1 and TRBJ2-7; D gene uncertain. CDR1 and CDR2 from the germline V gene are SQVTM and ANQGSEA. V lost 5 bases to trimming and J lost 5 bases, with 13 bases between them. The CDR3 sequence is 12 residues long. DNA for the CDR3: TGCAGCGTTCAGGACGGGTGGAACGAGCAGTACTTC. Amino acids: CSVQDGWNEQYF.

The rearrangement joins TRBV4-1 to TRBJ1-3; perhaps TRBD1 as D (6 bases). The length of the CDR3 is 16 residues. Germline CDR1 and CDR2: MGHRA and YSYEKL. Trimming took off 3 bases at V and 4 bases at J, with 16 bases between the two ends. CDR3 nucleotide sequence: TGCGCCAGCAGCCAGGCCACAGGGCTATCAGGAAACACCATATATTTT. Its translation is CASSQATGLSGNTIYF.